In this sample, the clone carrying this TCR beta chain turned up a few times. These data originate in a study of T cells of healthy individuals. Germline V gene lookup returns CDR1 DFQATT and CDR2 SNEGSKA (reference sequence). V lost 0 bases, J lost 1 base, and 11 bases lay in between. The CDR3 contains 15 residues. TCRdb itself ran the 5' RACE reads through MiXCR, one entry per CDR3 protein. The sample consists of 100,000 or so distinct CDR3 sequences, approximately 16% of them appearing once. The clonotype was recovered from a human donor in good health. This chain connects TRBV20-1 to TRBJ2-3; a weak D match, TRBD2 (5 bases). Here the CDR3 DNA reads TGCAGTGCTAGAGATCCCAGCGGTCGCACAGATACGCAGTATTTT. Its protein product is CSARDPSGRTDTQYF.